The 6 T cell receptor beta chains below were found in one sample sequenced in a study of cytomegalovirus exposure and HLA in healthy donors. Using immunoSEQ multiplex PCR, the repertoire was profiled, and TCRdb retains in-frame clones only, with some absent. Of about 220,000 clones listed, 85% to 90% were seen once; the top ten hold 2.5% to 3%. The sample was PBMCs. The receptor source for this set is a man aged 18 to 35 in good health and CMV-seronegative.

This clone was seen a single time. The CDR3 is CASPTMPIGEQYF. Written as DNA, the CDR3 is TGTGCAAGTCCCACGATGCCGATCGGCGAGCAGTACTTC. The chain links TRBV12-2 to TRBJ2-7; the table's D gene call, TRBD2, was not cross checked with the DNA. TRBV12-2 is shown as a pseudogene. CDR3 length: 13 amino acids.

The chain recombines TRBV27 with TRBJ2-5, with D possibly being TRBD2 (6 bases). Germline CDR1 reads MNHEY; CDR2 reads SMNVEV (reference sequence). V lost 2 bases, J lost 5 bases, and 12 bases lay in between. This CDR3 region has 14 residues. The CDR3 nucleotides are TGTGCCAGCAGTTTACTGACTAGGCGTGAGACCCAGTACTTC. It is translated as CASSLLTRRETQYF.

This clone was counted once. This sequence joins TRBV5-6 and TRBJ2-7; 8 nucleotides align to TRBD2. The CDR3 totals 13 residues. From germline, CDR1 is SGHDT and CDR2 YYEEEE. The V segment lost 2 bases and the J segment 4 bases; nucleotides outside the gene matches: 2. The CDR3 loop reads CASSFGTRYEQYF. The CDR3 region has the DNA TGTGCCAGCAGCTTCGGGACTAGATACGAGCAGTACTTC.

The chain links TRBV27 to TRBJ2-3; possible D gene TRBD1, 6 bases. Germline lookup yields CDR1 MNHEY and CDR2 SMNVEV (reference sequence). The germline V and J ends were trimmed by 7 bases and 5 bases, with 16 bases remaining between them. The CDR3 runs to 14 residues. In DNA form, the CDR3 reads TGTGCCAGCATTCGAGCCCCAGGGGAAGATACGCAGTATTTT. It yields the protein CASIRAPGEDTQYF.

The sample holds a few counts of this clone. The V and J genes are TRBV5-1 and TRBJ1-2; 8 nucleotides align to TRBD1. The CDR3 is 13 amino acids. The germline gives CDR1 SGHRS, CDR2 YFSETQ. Trimming removed 5 bases from V and 8 bases from J; junction bases left unmatched: 8. The CDR3 nucleotides read TGCGCCAGCAGTCCGGGACAGGTCCAGGGCTACACCTTC. Translation gives CASSPGQVQGYTF.

The chain is built from TRBV7-3 and TRBJ2-4, with 9 bases fitting TRBD2. Germline V gives CDR1 SGHTA, CDR2 FQGTGA. The CDR3 length is 15 residues. Trimming cost V 5 bases and J 6 bases; bases outside gene matches: 8. CDR3 nucleotides: TGTGCCAGCAGCCAAAGCGGGAGGACCCCAAACATTCAGTACTTC. It translates to CASSQSGRTPNIQYF.